Listed below are T cell receptor beta chains from one sample, sequenced in a study of cytotoxic CD8 clonotypes in ibrutinib-treated CLL. Data came from immunoSEQ multiplex PCR; TCRdb stores just in-frame clones and leaves some out. The sample has 12,000 or so clones, 55% to 65% seen once. The sample consisted of PBMCs, taken before ibrutinib treatment. The receptors come from a human donor with chronic lymphocytic leukemia. Both conserved end residues are part of each CDR3. Each record gives: CDR3 length, D gene, clone size, V gene, J gene, CDR3 protein, CDR3 DNA. The D gene is left open where the match is weak. The listing skips clone size in some rows; elsewhere it reads once, few, many or a size class.

>14|NA|NA|TRBV4-1|TRBJ2-7
CASSQPTSAPEQYF
TGCGCCAGCAGCCAACCGACCTCGGCCCCCGAGCAGTACTTC
>13|NA|NA|TRBV2|TRBJ2-2
CASSVLLTGELFF
TGTGCCAGCAGTGTCCTACTTACCGGGGAGCTGTTTTTT
>12|NA|NA|TRBV5-3|TRBJ1-1
CARSRGDTEAFF
TGTGCCAGAAGCAGGGGCGACACTGAAGCTTTCTTT
>13|NA|few|TRBV18|TRBJ2-5
CASSPSMEETQYF
TGTGCCAGCTCACCTTCTATGGAGGAGACCCAGTACTTC
>12|TRBD1|few|TRBV28|TRBJ2-7
CASSSLRDRVYF
TGTGCCAGCAGTTCCCTCCGGGACAGGGTGTACTTC
>15|NA|few|TRBV19|TRBJ2-3
CASSIAGTGADTQYF
TGTGCCAGTAGTATAGCAGGGACCGGTGCAGATACGCAGTATTTT
>16|NA|NA|TRBV30|TRBJ2-2
CAWSVRVGANTGELFF
TGTGCCTGGAGTGTACGTGTGGGGGCGAACACCGGGGAGCTGTTTTTT
>12|NA|few|TRBV6-5|TRBJ1-2
CASSSDGVGYTF
TGTGCCAGCAGTAGCGACGGGGTAGGCTACACCTTC
>15|NA|NA|TRBV6-5|TRBJ1-2
CASSYSWQGIYGYTF
TGTGCCAGCAGTTACTCGTGGCAGGGGATCTATGGCTACACCTTC
>11|NA|NA|TRBV2|TRBJ1-1
CASNHRAIAFF
TGTGCCAGCAATCACAGGGCGATCGCTTTCTTT
>15|NA|NA|TRBV5-1|TRBJ1-5
CASSLGGTTHQPQHF
TGCGCCAGCAGCTTGGGCGGGACAACTCATCAGCCCCAGCATTTT
>14|TRBD1|NA|TRBV6-5|TRBJ2-7
CASSLRTGIDEQYF
TGTGCCAGCAGTCTCCGGACAGGGATCGACGAGCAGTACTTC
>13|NA|NA|TRBV27|TRBJ2-7
CASSFSGHYEQYF
TGTGCCAGCAGTTTCTCAGGACACTACGAGCAGTACTTC
>17|TRBD1|NA|TRBV7-9|TRBJ1-3
CASSPSGTGSSGNTIYF
TGTGCCAGCAGCCCATCAGGGACAGGTAGCTCTGGAAACACCATATATTTT
>12|NA|NA|TRBV7-3|TRBJ2-7
CASSPRPGEQYF
TGTGCCAGCAGCCCCAGGCCGGGGGAGCAGTACTTC